The subject of this entry is one TCR beta chain. Antigen specificity is unknown. This entry is derived from a study of blood T cells in healthy people across ages. Study observations and caveats: Across the age range, TCR beta diversity per million T cells fell in a roughly linear way.

In terms of origin and age, donors were healthy Caucasian individuals from Russia aged roughly 6 to 95. A second PCR, run for roughly 7 to 11 cycles, used a sample-barcoded 5' primer plus a J-beta primer mix. CDR3-containing paired-end reads numbering at least 2.5 million came from each sample. TCRdb reprocessed the 5' RACE reads via MiXCR and lists one record per CDR3 protein. The sample yields some 1 million distinct CDR3 sequences, more than 40% seen once. This CDR3 contains 13 residues. The germline CDR1 and CDR2 sequences are SGHTA and FQGTGA. The V end lost 7 bases, the J end lost 5 bases, and 14 bases lay between the germline ends.

The chain employs TRBV7-3 and TRBJ1-1, with D perhaps TRBD1 (6 bases). The specimen sequenced was blood. The origin of this receptor is an older woman in good health. The CDR3 loop reads CASNLRTATEAFF. The CDR3 DNA reads as TGTGCCAGCAACCTAAGGACAGCAACTGAAGCTTTCTTT.